This TCR beta chain stems from a study of OX40 agonist ivuxolimab in advanced cancers. On the study more broadly: Intravenous ivuxolimab at 0.01 to 10 mg/kg was given to patients every 2 weeks. Dose-escalation patients' cancers were hepatocellular carcinoma, melanoma, renal cell or head and neck cancer. General observations from the study: There were, on average, more expanded clones in CD8+ T cells than in CD4+. Clonal expansion from baseline to week 6 occurred in both CD4+ and CD8+ T cells.

The V gene's germline CDR1 is SGHAT and CDR2 FQDESV (reference sequence). With 1 base removed from V and 5 bases from J, the gap between germline ends came to 5 bases. The CDR3 contains 12 residues. In the case of this clone: Its target is not known.

Sequencing was performed with immunoSEQ multiplex PCR; in TCRdb, only in-frame clones are kept and a portion is missing. The table includes about 73,000 clones, 85% to 90% detected once. This TCR was sampled from an adult with an advanced solid tumor such as melanoma, head and neck, liver or kidney cancer. Sequences were derived from CD4+ or CD8+ T cells sorted from blood, sampled in a trial of the OX40 agonist ivuxolimab. The V gene is TRBV11-1, the J gene TRBJ2-5; D is uncertain. The CDR3 DNA is TGTGCCAGCAGCTTAGGCCTGGAGACCCAGTACTTC. This codes for CASSLGLETQYF.